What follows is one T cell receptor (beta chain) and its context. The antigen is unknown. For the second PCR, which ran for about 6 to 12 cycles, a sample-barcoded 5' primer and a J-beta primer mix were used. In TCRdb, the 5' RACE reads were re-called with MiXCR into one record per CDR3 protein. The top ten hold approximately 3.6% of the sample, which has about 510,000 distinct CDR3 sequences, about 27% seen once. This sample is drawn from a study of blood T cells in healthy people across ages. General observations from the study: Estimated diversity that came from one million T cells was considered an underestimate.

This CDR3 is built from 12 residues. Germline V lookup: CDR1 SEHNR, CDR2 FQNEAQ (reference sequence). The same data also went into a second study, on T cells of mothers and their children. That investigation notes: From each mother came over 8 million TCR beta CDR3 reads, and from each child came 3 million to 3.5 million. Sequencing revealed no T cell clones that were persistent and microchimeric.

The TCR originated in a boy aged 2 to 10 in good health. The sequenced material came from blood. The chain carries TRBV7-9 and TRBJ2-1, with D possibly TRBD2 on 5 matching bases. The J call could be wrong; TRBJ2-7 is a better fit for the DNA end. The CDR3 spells CASSFGESEQYF. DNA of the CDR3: TGTGCCAGCAGCTTCGGGGAGTCCGAGCAGTACTTC.